The 23 T cell receptor beta chains below come from one sample, sequenced in a study of blood T cell repertoires in COVID-19 (dated by TCRdb to the early 2020s). Receptors were amplified or captured by the immunoSEQ multiplex PCR assay. This immuneACCESS table, as held by TCRdb, lists in-frame sequences with V and J called but not all clones. Of the missing ones, under half trace to an unresolved V gene in checked studies; the others have no known cause. This sample gives roughly 59,000 clones in total; around 79% of them show up just once. The biggest ten clones account for around 10% of the sample. The sequenced sample consisted of peripheral blood. These receptor sequences come from a human donor in a cohort sampled during active COVID-19.

This clone was observed a handful of times. This chain joins TRBV11-2 and TRBJ2-3; no firm D call. The CDR3 has 13 residues. Germline assignment: CDR1 SGHAT and CDR2 FQNNGV. V lost 6 bases, J lost 4 bases, and 11 bases lay in between. The CDR3 DNA reads as TGTGCCAGCAGGGGCCCCGCCCCAGATACGCAGTATTTT. Encoded protein: CASRGPAPDTQYF.

The chain has TRBV5-6 and TRBJ2-1; 9 nucleotides agree with TRBD1. In germline, CDR1 is SGHDT, CDR2 YYEEEE. J lost 8 bases, V lost 4 bases, and 13 bases had no gene match. The CDR3 is 16 residues long. The CDR3 region has the DNA TGTGCCAGCAGCAGGTTGACAGGGGGATCTCGGGATGAGCAGTTCTTC. This codes for CASSRLTGGSRDEQFF.

The chain has TRBV7-8 and TRBJ2-3; possibly TRBD1 for D (5 bases). The CDR3 loop spans 14 amino acids. V was shortened by 6 bases and J by 2 bases, with 12 bases between the two germline ends. CDR1 is SGHVS, CDR2 FQNEAQ, per germline. In DNA form, the CDR3 reads TGTGCCAGCAGTGCGGCGACAGCCACAGATACGCAGTATTTT. It codes for CASSAATATDTQYF.

The V gene is TRBV5-7, the J gene TRBJ2-2; 10 bases are a match to TRBD1. TRBV5-7 carries the ORF label, with uncertain function. V shed 0 bases, J shed 3 bases, and the junction held 5 bases outside the gene matches. CDR3 length equals 17 residues. The CDR3 sequence is CASSLAPGQGYTGELFF. CDR3 bases: TGTGCCAGCAGCTTGGCCCCGGGACAGGGGTACACCGGGGAGCTGTTTTTT.

The chain combines TRBV5-1 with TRBJ2-1, with D unresolved. The CDR3 extends over 13 amino acids. Germline V CDR1 and CDR2: SGHRS, YFSETQ. V lost 6 bases and J 0 bases, leaving 7 bases between the germline ends. The DNA for the CDR3 is TGCGCCAGCACGACAAACTCCTACAATGAGCAGTTCTTC. It specifies CASTTNSYNEQFF.

The V and J genes are TRBV4-1 and TRBJ2-5; the match to TRBD2 covers 7 bases. The CDR3 spans 14 residues. The germline V gene has CDR1 MGHRA and CDR2 YSYEKL. The trim removed 0 bases at V and 2 bases at J, leaving 0 bases unmatched. This CDR3 is CASSQERGQETQYF. The CDR3 nucleotides are TGCGCCAGCAGCCAAGAGCGGGGGCAAGAGACCCAGTACTTC.

This chain uses TRBV7-2 with TRBJ2-7; TRBD2 agrees at 16 bases. Germline loops: CDR1 SGHTA, CDR2 FQGNSA. The CDR3 extends over 14 amino acids. The V segment lost 4 bases and the J segment 10 bases; nucleotides outside the gene matches: 4. CDR3 loop: CASSSGTSGRAQYF. For the CDR3, the DNA is TGTGCCAGCAGCTCCGGGACTAGCGGGAGGGCTCAGTACTTC.

This clone occurred once. This sequence joins TRBV5-4 and TRBJ2-1; weak D call: TRBD1 (6 bases). Germline V CDR1 and CDR2: SGHNT, YYREEE (reference sequence). The CDR3 spans 13 residues. The V and J ends lost 0 bases and 12 bases respectively, with 13 bases between them. The CDR3 loop is CASSLVGAAAQFF. The CDR3 nucleotides are TGTGCCAGCAGCTTGGTGGGGGCAGCGGCGCAGTTCTTC.

This clone has only one observation. The chain recombines TRBV5-1 with TRBJ2-3; 9 bases match TRBD2. The germline gives CDR1 SGHRS, CDR2 YFSETQ. With 3 bases clipped from V and 4 bases from J, the junction kept 3 bases outside the gene matches. The CDR3 is 14 residues long. CDR3 sequence (DNA): TGCGCCAGCAGCTGGGGCGGGAGGGCAGATACGCAGTATTTT. This sequence encodes CASSWGGRADTQYF.

The chain employs TRBV28 and TRBJ1-5, with unresolved D. The CDR3 extends over 14 amino acids. The germline V gene has CDR1 MDHEN and CDR2 SYDVKM. The V gene lost 6 bases and the J gene lost 1 base, with 10 bases spanning the gap. Here the CDR3 reads CASRPPVSNQPQHF. The CDR3 bases are TGTGCCAGCAGGCCGCCGGTGAGCAATCAGCCCCAGCATTTT. The full variable domain, rest sourced from reference TRBV28 and TRBJ1-5, is DVKVTQSSRYLVKRTGEKVFLECVQDMDHENMFWYRQDPGLGLRLIYFSYDVKMKEKGDIPEGYSVSREKKERFSLILESASTNQTSMYLCASRPPVSNQPQHFGDGTRLSIL.

The chain couples TRBV4-2 to TRBJ2-1; possibly TRBD2 for D (7 bases). The CDR3 has 13 amino acids. Per germline, CDR1 LGHNA and CDR2 YNFKEQ. Trimming took 4 bases from V and 9 from J, leaving 13 bases between them. The CDR3 DNA reads as TGTGCCAGCAGCCCCCCCCGGGGGGCTGAGCAGTTCTTC. Translation: CASSPPRGAEQFF.

This clone has only one observation. The chain is built from TRBV28 and TRBJ2-5; no clear D gene. The germline V and J ends were trimmed by 6 bases and 0 bases, with 8 bases remaining between them. In germline, CDR1 is MDHEN, CDR2 SYDVKM. The CDR3 covers 13 residues. Here the CDR3 reads CASSPFDQETQYF. CDR3 in DNA: TGTGCCAGCAGCCCCTTCGACCAAGAGACCCAGTACTTC.

The J gene is TRBJ2-3, the V gene TRBV4-1; maybe TRBD2 (5 bases). The V gene's germline CDR1 is MGHRA and CDR2 YSYEKL. V gave up 0 bases and J gave up 6 bases, with 19 bases separating them. The CDR3 runs 17 residues. The CDR3 region has the DNA TGCGCCAGCAGCCAAGATACCCCGGGCGAGGGTCTGGATACGCAGTATTTT. This encodes CASSQDTPGEGLDTQYF.

The chain uses TRBV7-2 and TRBJ2-7; 9 bases fit TRBD1. The V gene end was trimmed by 3 bases and the J gene end by 3 bases; junction bases not matched to a gene: 3. Germline V CDR1 and CDR2: SGHTA, FQGNSA. The CDR3 is made up of 14 amino acids. This chain's CDR3 is CASSFGQGNYEQYF. CDR3 nucleotide sequence: TGTGCCAGCAGCTTTGGACAGGGGAACTACGAGCAGTACTTC.

This clone was detected many times. The J gene is TRBJ2-7, the V gene TRBV27; D may be TRBD1 (6 bases). In germline, CDR1 is MNHEY, CDR2 SMNVEV (reference sequence). V lost 2 bases, J lost 3 bases, and 11 bases lay in between. The CDR3 loop spans 14 amino acids. Here the CDR3 reads CASSLRSGVYEQYF. Here the CDR3 DNA reads TGTGCCAGCAGTTTACGGTCAGGGGTCTACGAGCAGTACTTC.

The rearrangement uses TRBV11-2 and TRBJ2-7; the match to TRBD1 covers 9 bases. The CDR3 runs 14 residues. V shed 4 bases, J shed 6 bases, and the junction held 7 bases outside the gene matches. CDR1 and CDR2 (germline): SGHAT, FQNNGV. The CDR3 region has the DNA TGTGCCAGCAGCTGGGACAGGGCAGGGGGCGAGCAGTACTTC. Translating it yields CASSWDRAGGEQYF.

This clone was observed at least ten times. The chain couples TRBV5-1 to TRBJ2-7, with 11 bases aligning to TRBD2. With 0 bases clipped from V and 1 base from J, the junction kept 9 bases outside the gene matches. This CDR3 region has 18 residues. CDR1 and CDR2 from the germline V gene are SGHRS and YFSETQ. The CDR3 spells CASSLGGMGLAESYEQYF. The CDR3 nucleotides read TGCGCCAGCAGCTTGGGGGGTATGGGACTAGCGGAGTCCTACGAGCAGTACTTC.

The chain joins TRBV28 to TRBJ1-5; TRBD1 might be the D (5 bases). The germline CDR1 and CDR2 sequences are MDHEN and SYDVKM. Trimming stripped 0 bases from V and 4 bases from J, with 10 bases between. This CDR3 is built from 15 residues. The CDR3 is CASSLWGRGNQPQHF. For the CDR3, the DNA is TGTGCCAGCAGTTTATGGGGGCGTGGGAATCAGCCCCAGCATTTT.

The chain employs TRBV7-3 and TRBJ2-5; 9 nucleotides align to TRBD1. Germline assignment: CDR1 SGHTA and CDR2 FQGTGA. CDR3 length equals 15 residues. J lost 5 bases, V lost 4 bases, and 8 bases had no gene match. The CDR3 here is CASSSTGGAEETQYF. CDR3 coding DNA: TGTGCCAGCAGCTCGACAGGGGGAGCGGAGGAGACCCAGTACTTC.

This clone was counted a single time. The J gene is TRBJ1-5, the V gene TRBV29-1; TRBD1 agrees at 9 bases. The V gene end was trimmed by 4 bases and the J gene end by 11 bases; junction bases not matched to a gene: 6. CDR1 is SQVTM, CDR2 ANQGSEA, per germline. There are 12 residues in the CDR3. The CDR3 protein is CSVADRGGAQHF. The CDR3 region has the DNA TGCAGCGTTGCCGACAGGGGGGGAGCCCAGCATTTT. The full variable domain, with the rest looked up from reference TRBV29-1 and TRBJ1-5, is SAVISQKPSRDICQRGTSLTIQCQVDSQVTMMFWYRQQPGQSLTLIATANQGSEATYESGFVIDKFPISRPNLTFSTLTVSNMSPEDSSIYLCSVADRGGAQHFGDGTRLSIL.

As DNA, the CDR3 is TGTGCCAGCAGCTTACGAAGCGGGACCTACACCGGGGAGCTGTTTTTT. Translation gives CASSLRSGTYTGELFF. The rearrangement uses TRBV7-2 and TRBJ2-2; 7 nucleotides match TRBD2. The junction had 6 bases not matched to a gene; V was cut back by 2 bases and J by 3 bases. Looked up from germline, CDR1 is SGHTA and CDR2 is FQGNSA. The CDR3 has 16 amino acids.

The V gene is TRBV28, the J gene TRBJ2-7, with TRBD2 identical over 10 bases. The CDR3 sequence is 17 residues long. V lost 2 bases and J lost 0; bases outside the gene matches: 7. Germline V gene lookup returns CDR1 MDHEN and CDR2 SYDVKM. The CDR3 protein is CASSLDLAGVSSYEQYF. The CDR3 DNA sequence: TGTGCCAGCAGTTTAGATCTAGCGGGAGTGAGCTCCTACGAGCAGTACTTC.

The table lists this clone with a few counts. The chain employs TRBV27 and TRBJ1-2; 7 positions match TRBD1. The CDR3 spans 17 residues. Germline V gives CDR1 MNHEY, CDR2 SMNVEV (reference sequence). With V trimmed by 0 bases and J by 8 bases, 15 bases remained unmatched. CDR3 in amino acids: CASSLSNRDRPQVGYTF. CDR3 bases: TGTGCCAGCAGTTTATCGAATAGGGACAGACCTCAAGTGGGCTACACCTTC.